The clone carrying this T cell receptor beta chain appeared a few times. Its antigen remains unidentified. RNA transcripts provided the source from which TCR beta CDR3 regions were amplified. The TCR CDR3 was amplified in a first-round RT-PCR using the HTBI primer set. One entry per CDR3 protein results from TCRdb running MiXCR on the multiplex PCR reads. The table lists approximately 610,000 distinct CDR3 sequences, about a sixth of them singletons. The data are from a study of T cells in Graves' hyperthyroidism and ophthalmopathy. The length of the CDR3 is 14 residues. V was cut by 3 bases and J by 5 bases, with 12 bases left in between. Germline loops: CDR1 KGHDR, CDR2 SFDVKD. General observations from the study: Blood also carried most thyroid clonotypes expanded above 0.001.

The sample was blood. This receptor was obtained from a woman between 18 and 29 years old with Graves' hyperthyroidism. The rearrangement joins TRBV24-1 to TRBJ2-5; unclear D gene. In nucleotides, the CDR3 is TGTGCCACCAGTGATGCGGCCGTGGGGGAGACCCAGTACTTC. It translates to CATSDAAVGETQYF.